This record concerns one T cell receptor beta chain sequence. Its cognate antigen is unknown. The entry originates in a study of beta chain features in type 1 diabetes. Findings and limits, study-wide: All four CD4+ subsets from Type 1 diabetes patients carried moderately but significantly shorter TCRB CDR3s.

Sorted populations were all over 95% pure. Germline-derived CDR1 and CDR2 are SGHTA and FQGNSA. Trimming shortened V by 2 bases and J by 10 bases, and 15 bases separated the two germline ends. This CDR3 contains 15 residues. Expressed TCRB transcripts were sequenced because the entire RNA isolate underwent reverse transcription. TCRdb's table, derived via immunoSEQ multiplex PCR, lists solely in-frame clones and lacks some. In the table there are some 150,000 clones, around 8.7% of which are singletons. This chain joins TRBV7-2 and TRBJ1-6; D might be TRBD1 (5 bases). The sequence derives from a young man in good health. The specimen was central memory CD4+ T cells from blood. The CDR3 spells CASSLRESRESPLHF. The CDR3 DNA is TGTGCCAGCAGCTTAAGGGAAAGCAGGGAATCACCCCTCCACTTT. Full variable domain (missing parts from reference TRBV7-2 and TRBJ1-6): GAGVSQSPSNKVTEKGKDVELRCDPISGHTALYWYRQSLGQGLEFLIYFQGNSAPDKSGLPSDRFSAERTGGSVSTLTIQRTQQEDSAVYLCASSLRESRESPLHFGNGTRLTVT.